These 7 T cell receptor beta chains came from one sample sequenced in a study of a mutant IDH1 vaccine in newly diagnosed glioma. Libraries were prepared by immunoSEQ multiplex PCR; TCRdb keeps only in-frame clonotypes and omits some of them. The data show about 56,000 clones, with approximately 90% seen just once and about 4.6% held by the top ten. As for time point: week 5, during vaccination. Vaccination comprised doses that each held 300 ug of mutant IDH1 20-mer peptide, plus topical imiquimod. Their target antigens are unknown. Source: PBMCs, taken from a glioma patient whose treatment included an IDH1 peptide vaccine. These receptors were collected from a woman aged 40 to 50 with glioma.

The chain recombines TRBV6-5 with TRBJ2-7; TRBD2 agrees at 7 bases. Germline V gene sequence: CDR1 MNHEY, CDR2 SVGAGI. This CDR3 has 14 residues. Germline trimming cut 5 bases from V and 3 bases from J; bases unmatched to any gene: 7. DNA of the CDR3: TGTGCCAGCAGTCTCGTCGGCGGGGGCTACGAGCAGTACTTC. This codes for CASSLVGGGYEQYF.

The chain uses TRBV29-1 and TRBJ2-3; D is ambiguous. V dropped 7 bases and J dropped 3 bases, with 20 bases sitting between them. The germline V gene has CDR1 SQVTM and CDR2 ANQGSEA. CDR3 length: 15 residues. As DNA, the CDR3 is TGCAGCGGCAAAAGGTGGGCGGCCGGAACAGATACGCAGTATTTT. Its translation is CSGKRWAAGTDTQYF.

The J gene is TRBJ2-5, the V gene TRBV28; the D is unclear. The end of the DNA is better explained by TRBJ2-7, so the J call may be wrong. Germline values: CDR1 MDHEN, CDR2 SYDVKM. The CDR3 contains 11 residues. CDR3 coding DNA: TGTGCCAGCAGCTCTCTCTACGAGCAGTACTTC. This translates into CASSSLYEQYF.

This clone has a single count. The V call is TRBV6-5, the J call TRBJ2-3; 10 nucleotides match TRBD1. J gave up 5 bases and V 6 bases, and 8 bases lay outside the gene matches. The CDR3 has 15 amino acids. CDR1 MNHEY and CDR2 SVGAGI come from the germline V gene. The CDR3 DNA is TGTGCCAGCAGCGCCGACAGGGGGCTGGGAGATACGCAGTATTTT. Its translation: CASSADRGLGDTQYF.

This clone occurred once. The CDR3 loop is CATSRVQFNSPLHF. For the CDR3, the DNA is TGTGCCACCAGCAGAGTACAGTTTAATTCACCCCTCCACTTT. This chain connects TRBV15 to TRBJ1-6, with no clear D. V lost 1 base to trimming and J lost 6 bases, with 7 bases between them. CDR1 LNHNV and CDR2 YYDKDF come from the germline V gene (reference sequence). The CDR3 has 14 residues. Filled out from reference TRBV15 and TRBJ1-6, the complete variable domain reads DAMVIQNPRYQVTQFGKPVTLSCSQTLNHNVMYWYQQKSSQAPKLLFHYYDKDFNNEADTPDNFQSRRPNTSFCFLDIRSPGLGDTAMYLCATSRVQFNSPLHFGNGTRLTVT.

The gene calls are TRBV10-1 and TRBJ2-5; 7 nucleotides line up with TRBD2. CDR3 length: 14 amino acids. CDR1 and CDR2 (germline): WNHNN, SYGVQD (reference sequence). V lost 6 bases to trimming and J lost 1 base; unmatched junction nucleotides: 5. CDR3 residues: CASSPGGSQETQYF. CDR3 sequence (DNA): TGCGCCAGCAGCCCCGGGGGGAGCCAAGAGACCCAGTACTTC.

The chain employs TRBV10-2 and TRBJ1-1; D remains unclear. Between the trimmed V and J ends, which lost 7 bases and 0 bases, there was a span of 3 bases. CDR3 size: 11 residues. Germline V gene lookup returns CDR1 WSHSY and CDR2 SAAADI. CDR3 bases: TGCGCCAGCACCCTGAACACTGAAGCTTTCTTT. Its translation is CASTLNTEAFF.